The 2 T cell receptor beta chains below come from one sample, sequenced in a study of shared clonotypes between healthy human individuals. CD45RO negativity and positive selection for CCR7 defined naive CD8 cells, a population that excluded terminally differentiated effector memory CD45RA+ cells. Generated by immunoSEQ multiplex PCR, the TCRdb table keeps only in-frame clones and is missing some. Of nearly 2 million clones in the sample, about 94% were seen once. Sequencing used naive CD8+ T cells sorted from blood. The receptors here all came from a man aged 18 to 29 in good health.

This chain joins TRBV29-1 and TRBJ1-5; no reliable D call. V was pared by 6 bases and J by 1 base, with 7 bases between. From germline, CDR1 is SQVTM and CDR2 ANQGSEA. The CDR3 loop spans 12 amino acids. This CDR3 is CSVERSNQPQHF. In DNA form, the CDR3 reads TGCAGCGTCGAGAGAAGCAATCAGCCCCAGCATTTT.

This clone showed up just once. The chain joins TRBV27 to TRBJ2-7, with 9 bases matching TRBD1. Germline assignment: CDR1 MNHEY and CDR2 SMNVEV (reference sequence). The CDR3 has 14 residues. With 1 base clipped from V and 5 bases from J, the junction kept 3 bases outside the gene matches. The CDR3: CASSLWTGEDEQYF. CDR3 nucleotide sequence: TGTGCCAGCAGTTTATGGACAGGGGAGGACGAGCAGTACTTC.